The 22 T cell receptor beta chains listed next were all sequenced from one sample in a study of beta chain features in type 1 diabetes. Of the isolated RNA, all was reverse transcribed, and so the sequenced material was expressed TCRB transcripts. Assay: immunoSEQ multiplex PCR; the TCRdb copy retains only in-frame clones and omits some. The profile shows about 360,000 clones, around 12% of them singletons. The sample comprised naive CD4+ T cells from blood. The receptors were gathered from a man between 18 and 29 years old in good health.

A few counts support this clone. The chain is built from TRBV30 and TRBJ2-7; 9 nucleotides match TRBD1. The CDR3 covers 13 residues. V was pared by 4 bases and J by 2 bases, with 3 bases of the junction left unmatched. The germline V gene has CDR1 GTSNPN and CDR2 SVGIG (reference sequence). This chain's CDR3 is CAWTGTGTYEQYF. CDR3 bases: TGTGCCTGGACCGGGACAGGGACCTACGAGCAGTACTTC.

V is TRBV7-9 and J is TRBJ1-6; D remains ambiguous. Trimming shortened V by 2 bases and J by 7 bases, and 12 bases separated the two germline ends. Per germline, CDR1 SEHNR and CDR2 FQNEAQ (reference sequence). This CDR3 has 15 amino acids. The CDR3 DNA reads TGTGCCAGCAGCTTATTTCCGGGATCCAATTCACCCCTCCACTTT. This encodes CASSLFPGSNSPLHF.

This clone was counted a few times. The rearrangement uses TRBV28 and TRBJ2-7; the match to TRBD2 covers 9 bases. This CDR3 has 16 amino acids. CDR1 MDHEN and CDR2 SYDVKM come from the germline V gene. The V segment lost 2 bases and the J segment 2 bases; nucleotides outside the gene matches: 7. The CDR3 loop reads CASSLGSAGGTYEQYF. In DNA, the CDR3 is TGTGCCAGCAGTTTAGGGTCGGCGGGAGGGACCTACGAGCAGTACTTC.

This clone was detected only a few times. The chain uses TRBV2 and TRBJ2-2; no firm D call. V gave up 6 bases and J gave up 2 bases, with 10 bases separating them. The CDR3 has 14 residues. Germline assignment: CDR1 SNHLY and CDR2 FYNNEI. The CDR3 loop is CASRAADNTGELFF. CDR3 nucleotide sequence: TGTGCCAGCAGGGCGGCAGATAACACCGGGGAGCTGTTTTTT.

In this sample, this clone turned up a few times. The rearrangement links TRBV4-2 to TRBJ2-5; 10 positions agree with TRBD2. J was trimmed by 5 bases and V by 1 base; bases with no gene match: 10. CDR3 size: 17 residues. Germline values: CDR1 LGHNA, CDR2 YNFKEQ. In nucleotides, the CDR3 is TGTGCCAGCAGCCAAGTGAGCGGGGGGGCCGTGGGGGAGACCCAGTACTTC. Translated, it gives CASSQVSGGAVGETQYF.

V and J are TRBV4-3 and TRBJ2-7; 12 nucleotides match TRBD2. The CDR3 covers 15 residues. The germline V gene has CDR1 LGHNA and CDR2 YSLEER. V gave up 4 bases and J gave up 2 bases; unmatched junction bases: 3. The DNA for the CDR3 is TGCGCCAGCAGCCCCCGACTAGCGGGGGCCTACGAGCAGTACTTC. It encodes CASSPRLAGAYEQYF.

In DNA form, the CDR3 reads TGTGCCAGCAGCACCAGAGGGCAGGGGGAGTACGAGCAGTACTTC. This codes for CASSTRGQGEYEQYF. This chain uses TRBV9 with TRBJ2-7; 7 bases line up with TRBD1. This CDR3 is 15 amino acids long. Trimming cost V 4 bases and J 4 bases; bases outside gene matches: 11. The germline CDR1 and CDR2 sequences are SGDLS and YYNGEE.

The genes are TRBV5-1 and TRBJ2-5; 8 bases line up with TRBD2. V shed 4 bases and J 2 bases; nucleotides not matched to a gene: 4. Germline V gene lookup returns CDR1 SGHRS and CDR2 YFSETQ. This CDR3 is built from 14 residues. Here the CDR3 DNA reads TGCGCCAGCAGCGGATCTAGCGGGCAAGAGACCCAGTACTTC. It specifies CASSGSSGQETQYF.

The V call is TRBV10-3, the J call TRBJ2-7; 10 bases map to TRBD1. This CDR3 is built from 15 residues. CDR1 and CDR2 (germline): ENHRY, SYGVKD. Germline trimming cut 4 bases from V and 7 bases from J; bases unmatched to any gene: 10. CDR3 nucleotide sequence: TGTGCCATCAGTGGATTTGGGACAGGGGTGGGAGAGCAGTACTTC. Translating gives CAISGFGTGVGEQYF.

The V call is TRBV7-8, the J call TRBJ2-6, with D possibly matching TRBD2 (5 bases). The CDR3 covers 16 residues. Between the trimmed V and J ends, which lost 3 bases and 2 bases, there was a span of 11 bases. Germline V gene data show CDR1 as SGHVS and CDR2 as FQNEAQ. The CDR3: CASSFNYGTGANVLTF. CDR3 coding DNA: TGTGCCAGCAGCTTTAATTACGGGACTGGGGCCAACGTCCTGACTTTC.

The chain joins TRBV5-1 to TRBJ2-1; TRBD2 agrees at 10 bases. The V gene end was trimmed by 4 bases and the J gene end by 2 bases; junction bases not matched to a gene: 6. Germline V gene lookup returns CDR1 SGHRS and CDR2 YFSETQ. There are 16 residues in the CDR3. CDR3 sequence: CASSQLAGGPYNEQFF. DNA for the CDR3: TGCGCCAGCAGCCAATTAGCGGGGGGCCCCTACAATGAGCAGTTCTTC.

V gene TRBV6-1 combines with J gene TRBJ1-1, with D uncertain. The CDR3 is 11 amino acids. V shed 6 bases and J shed 5 bases, with 7 bases lying between them. Germline assignment: CDR1 MNHNS and CDR2 SASEGT. The CDR3 region has the DNA TGTGCCAGCAGCCAGATAACTGAAGCTTTCTTT. This encodes CASSQITEAFF.

This chain links TRBV10-3 with TRBJ2-3; 11 positions agree with TRBD2. This CDR3 is 16 amino acids long. Germline loops: CDR1 ENHRY, CDR2 SYGVKD. The trim removed 6 bases at V and 2 bases at J, leaving 7 bases unmatched. The CDR3 sequence is CAIRPGTSGFTDTQYF. The DNA for the CDR3 is TGTGCCATCAGACCCGGGACTAGCGGCTTCACAGATACGCAGTATTTT.

In this sample, this clone turned up a few times. V usage is TRBV5-1 and J usage is TRBJ1-5; D possibly corresponds to TRBD1 (5 bases). Per the germline V gene, CDR1 is SGHRS and CDR2 is YFSETQ. This CDR3 has 15 residues. With 5 bases removed from V and 2 bases from J, the gap between germline ends came to 14 bases. The CDR3 reads CASRWDFSGNQPQHF. In DNA, the CDR3 is TGCGCCAGCAGATGGGACTTCTCCGGCAATCAGCCCCAGCATTTT.

This clone was seen only a few times. CDR3 sequence (DNA): TGTGCCAGCAGTTTCCCACTAGCGCTTAGCTCCTACGAGCAGTACTTC. This codes for CASSFPLALSSYEQYF. The J gene is TRBJ2-7, the V gene TRBV28; 7 bases are shared with TRBD2. Trimming cost V 3 bases and J 0 bases; bases outside gene matches: 8. The CDR3 totals 16 residues. Germline CDR1 is MDHEN and CDR2 is SYDVKM.

The chain joins TRBV5-1 to TRBJ2-1; 13 bases are shared with TRBD2. The ends lost 4 bases at V and 4 bases at J; junction bases unmatched: 8. CDR1 and CDR2 (germline): SGHRS, YFSETQ. This CDR3 is 17 amino acids long. As DNA, the CDR3 is TGCGCCAGCAGCAAGGCGGCACTAGCGGGAGGGTACAATGAGCAGTTCTTC. Its translation is CASSKAALAGGYNEQFF. Full variable domain (missing parts from reference TRBV5-1 and TRBJ2-1): KAGVTQTPRYLIKTRGQQVTLSCSPISGHRSVSWYQQTPGQGLQFLFEYFSETQRNKGNFPGRFSGRQFSNSRSEMNVSTLELGDSALYLCASSKAALAGGYNEQFFGPGTRLTVL.

The V gene is TRBV28, the J gene TRBJ2-5, with 8 bases fitting TRBD1. Trimming removed 5 bases from V and 5 bases from J; junction bases left unmatched: 7. The CDR3 totals 14 residues. CDR1 and CDR2 (germline): MDHEN, SYDVKM. The CDR3 DNA reads as TGTGCCAGCAGTCTTGGACAGGGCCGCGAGACCCAGTACTTC. It is translated as CASSLGQGRETQYF.

This clone was seen a handful of times. The chain links TRBV2 to TRBJ2-3, with 7 bases lining up with TRBD2. After removal of 7 bases from V and 0 bases from J, the junction contained 10 bases not matched to a gene. The CDR3 contains 16 residues. CDR1 SNHLY and CDR2 FYNNEI come from the germline V gene. CDR3 nucleotide sequence: TGTGCCAGCAAGAGAGACCGGGACTACAGCACAGATACGCAGTATTTT. It specifies CASKRDRDYSTDTQYF.

This clone came up a few times. The chain recombines TRBV30 with TRBJ2-1; D may be TRBD2 (6 bases). The V and J ends lost 1 base and 8 bases respectively, with 18 bases between them. The germline gives CDR1 GTSNPN, CDR2 SVGIG (reference sequence). The CDR3 runs 15 residues. The CDR3 reads CAWSALGDFGDEQFF. The DNA for the CDR3 is TGTGCCTGGAGTGCCCTCGGGGACTTTGGGGATGAGCAGTTCTTC.

This clone has more than one count but fewer than ten. The chain combines TRBV7-2 with TRBJ1-4; 9 nucleotides align to TRBD1. The CDR3 loop spans 16 amino acids. Germline CDR1 SGHTA, CDR2 FQGNSA. V lost 4 bases, J lost 10 bases, and 13 bases stayed unmatched. CDR3 in amino acids: CASSSPGDRVTRKLFF. The DNA of the CDR3 is TGTGCCAGCAGCTCCCCCGGGGACAGGGTAACGCGAAAACTGTTTTTT.

The V call is TRBV6-5, the J call TRBJ1-2; D not certain. V lost 10 bases and J lost 4, with 19 bases in between. In germline, CDR1 is MNHEY, CDR2 SVGAGI. This CDR3 is built from 14 residues. As DNA, the CDR3 is TGTGCCACCGCCATAGCCGGGATCCTCTATGGCTACACCTTC. This translates into CATAIAGILYGYTF.

The chain couples TRBV10-3 to TRBJ1-5, with 9 positions matching TRBD1. This CDR3 region has 14 residues. The germline gives CDR1 ENHRY, CDR2 SYGVKD. The V segment lost 4 bases and the J segment 13 bases; nucleotides outside the gene matches: 11. CDR3 coding DNA: TGTGCCATCAGTGTAGACAGGGGGGACCTCGAGCAGCATTTT. It translates to CAISVDRGDLEQHF.